This T cell receptor (beta chain) comes out of a study of radiotherapy plus CTLA-4 blockade in lung cancer. Points from the study as a whole: Response was reportedly best predicted by early blood T cell clone dynamics, with interferon-beta. Tumor-origin TCR clones grew in blood after radiotherapy plus ipilimumab.

This table comes from immunoSEQ multiplex PCR, and its TCRdb copy is limited to in-frame clones, with some not included. Found here are some 74,000 clones, approximately 78% of them singletons; the top ten hold 7% to 8.5%. Germline CDR1 SGHDT, CDR2 YYEEEE. Trimming at V came to 5 bases and at J to 1 base, leaving 7 bases not matched to a gene. This CDR3 contains 15 residues. Concerning this clone: What it recognizes is unknown.

The material was peripheral blood, obtained from a patient treated with radiotherapy plus ipilimumab. The V and J genes are TRBV5-6 and TRBJ1-2; 8 bases agree with TRBD1. The receptor's source is a human donor with non-small cell lung cancer who had a complete response to radiotherapy plus ipilimumab. CDR3 sequence: CASRWTGQGNYGYTF. Here the CDR3 DNA reads TGTGCCAGCAGATGGACAGGGCAGGGTAACTATGGCTACACCTTC.